One and the same sample provided the 30 T cell receptor beta chains below, sequenced in a study of T cells in Graves' hyperthyroidism and ophthalmopathy. Amplification yielded TCR beta CDR3 regions, with RNA transcripts as the source. TCR CDR3 regions were first amplified by RT-PCR with HTBI primers. MiXCR, run by TCRdb on the multiplex PCR reads, gives a single entry per CDR3 protein. The table has a few hundred thousand distinct CDR3 sequences, over 35% seen once. Sequences were obtained from peripheral blood or thyroid tissue (not recorded which). The receptor set was obtained from an adult woman with Graves' disease, either hyperthyroidism or ophthalmopathy (not recorded which).

The rearrangement links TRBV29-1 to TRBJ2-7; D remains unclear. The DNA end lines up better with TRBJ2-5; the J call may be wrong. CDR1 and CDR2 from the germline V gene are SQVTM and ANQGSEA. The CDR3 covers 11 residues. The CDR3 nucleotides read TGCAGCGTTTTGCAACCGGGGACCCAGTACTTC. Protein sequence: CSVLQPGTQYF.

The J gene is TRBJ2-5, the V gene TRBV9; 9 nucleotides match TRBD1. The germline V gene has CDR1 SGDLS and CDR2 YYNGEE. V was clipped by 0 bases and J by 5 bases; unmatched bases: 8. The CDR3 length is 16 residues. The CDR3: CASSVDQQGAGETQYF. CDR3 sequence (DNA): TGTGCCAGCAGCGTAGATCAACAGGGGGCAGGCGAGACCCAGTACTTC.

This clonotype appeared a few times. The chain employs TRBV7-9 and TRBJ1-1; D may be TRBD1 (6 bases). The CDR3 has 14 residues. V was shortened by 5 bases and J by 2 bases, with 12 bases between the two germline ends. Germline CDR1 and CDR2: SEHNR and FQNEAQ (reference sequence). The CDR3, as DNA: TGTGCCAGCAGCCGGGACACAGAAAACACTGAAGCTTTCTTT. As protein: CASSRDTENTEAFF.

This clonotype was observed a handful of times. The V call is TRBV19, the J call TRBJ1-5; D gene uncertain. The CDR3 runs to 12 residues. V gave up 6 bases and J gave up 6 bases, with 9 bases separating them. Germline-derived CDR1 and CDR2 are LNHDA and SQIVND (reference sequence). CDR3 sequence reads: CASSETLQPQHF. The CDR3 DNA sequence: TGTGCCAGTAGCGAGACCCTTCAGCCCCAGCATTTT.

There are many counts of this clonotype. This rearrangement joins TRBV5-1 to TRBJ1-6; no clear D gene. The CDR3 is made up of 15 amino acids. Germline CDR1 SGHRS, CDR2 YFSETQ. Trimming removed 1 base at V and 8 bases at J, with 13 bases between. For the CDR3, the DNA is TGCGCCAGCAGCTTGTTAGAGGGTGGCGATTCACCCCTCCACTTT. It specifies CASSLLEGGDSPLHF.

To note about this clonotype: The CDR3 end shows no conserved phenylalanine or tryptophan, and so a read error is likely. The DNA is left out, because the CDR3 cannot be placed on it with certainty; the CDR3 is given as TCRdb lists it. The chain carries TRBV5-1 and TRBJ1-5. The CDR3 length is 8 residues, termini included. Germline loops: CDR1 SGHRS, CDR2 YFSETQ. CDR3 protein: CASSWDNL.

This clonotype showed up just a few times. This chain uses TRBV4-1 with TRBJ2-5, with D maybe TRBD1 (6 bases). Trimming took 4 bases from V and 5 from J, leaving 14 bases between them. Germline V CDR1 and CDR2: MGHRA, YSYEKL. The CDR3 has 14 residues. The CDR3, as DNA: TGCGCCAGCAGCCGGGGGACACTCGGGGAGACCCAGTACTTC. Translation: CASSRGTLGETQYF.

This clonotype was counted ten times or more. The V gene is TRBV20-1, the J gene TRBJ1-1; TRBD1 aligns across 7 bases. CDR1 and CDR2 (germline): DFQATT, SNEGSKA (reference sequence). V dropped 1 base and J dropped 0; count of bases not matched to a gene: 8. The CDR3 length is 16 residues. The CDR3 reads CSARGDRLHMNTEAFF. CDR3 sequence (DNA): TGCAGTGCTAGAGGGGACAGACTCCACATGAACACTGAAGCTTTCTTT.

This clonotype was observed at least ten times. The V and J genes are TRBV5-4 and TRBJ2-7; 10 bases are shared with TRBD1. Germline CDR1 reads SGHNT; CDR2 reads YYREEE (reference sequence). The V and J ends lost 2 bases and 7 bases, in that order; junction bases with no gene match: 9. This CDR3 spans 15 amino acids. CDR3 sequence reads: CASSLPGQGSLEQYF. The CDR3 DNA reads as TGTGCCAGCAGCTTACCGGGACAGGGGTCCTTGGAGCAGTACTTC.

In this sample, this clonotype turned up a few times. The chain couples TRBV5-6 to TRBJ1-4; D call uncertain. The V end was cut by 1 base, the J end by 0 bases, with 13 bases between. CDR1 is SGHDT, CDR2 YYEEEE, per germline. This CDR3 is 17 amino acids long. In DNA form, the CDR3 reads TGTGCCAGCAGCTTGTCCCGGACGGATGCAACTAATGAAAAACTGTTTTTT. The encoded protein is CASSLSRTDATNEKLFF. Drawing the rest from reference TRBV5-6 and TRBJ1-4, the complete variable domain is DAGVTQSPTHLIKTRGQQVTLRCSPKSGHDTVSWYQQALGQGPQFIFQYYEEEERQRGNFPDRFSGHQFPNYSSELNVNALLLGDSALYLCASSLSRTDATNEKLFFGSGTQLSVL.

This clonotype was seen more than once but under ten times. The gene calls are TRBV29-1 and TRBJ2-2; no reliable D call. This CDR3 contains 14 residues. Germline CDR1 is SQVTM and CDR2 is ANQGSEA. Trimming stripped 6 bases from V and 3 bases from J, with 14 bases between. CDR3 bases: TGCAGCGTCGAGTATGTGGGATACACCGGGGAGCTGTTTTTT. Translated, it gives CSVEYVGYTGELFF.

The chain joins TRBV7-9 to TRBJ2-5; TRBD1 matches 8 bases. J gave up 5 bases and V 5 bases, and 10 bases lay outside the gene matches. Germline lookup yields CDR1 SEHNR and CDR2 FQNEAQ (reference sequence). The CDR3 has 15 residues. The CDR3 coding sequence is TGTGCCAGCAGCCTCGACAGGGGATACCGGGAGACCCAGTACTTC. As protein: CASSLDRGYRETQYF.

Only a few counts were recorded for this clonotype. This rearrangement joins TRBV10-3 to TRBJ2-7, with D perhaps assigned TRBD1 or TRBD2 (5 bases each). CDR1 is ENHRY, CDR2 SYGVKD, per germline. CDR3 size: 12 residues. Trimming cost V 5 bases and J 2 bases, with 7 bases left between them. The CDR3 coding sequence is TGTGCCATCAGTAGGGGAGCCTACGAGCAGTACTTC. It codes for CAISRGAYEQYF.

This clonotype was seen repeatedly, ten times or more. This chain joins TRBV7-8 and TRBJ1-5; weak D call: TRBD1 (5 bases). The CDR3 is made up of 15 amino acids. With 5 bases removed from V and 0 bases from J, the gap between germline ends came to 11 bases. CDR1 and CDR2 from the germline V gene are SGHVS and FQNEAQ. This CDR3 is CASSVRVGSNQPQHF. The CDR3 coding sequence is TGTGCCAGCAGCGTCAGGGTTGGTAGCAATCAGCCCCAGCATTTT.

The chain uses TRBV29-1 and TRBJ2-7; 7 bases map to TRBD1. V lost 5 bases, J lost 4 bases, and 5 bases stayed unmatched. Germline values: CDR1 SQVTM, CDR2 ANQGSEA. The CDR3 spans 12 residues. The CDR3 DNA reads TGCAGCGTTTCCGGGACAGTGTACGAGCAGTACTTC. Translation: CSVSGTVYEQYF.

The gene calls are TRBV7-2 and TRBJ1-4, with D uncertain. The CDR3 is 12 amino acids. Trimming removed 5 bases at V and 11 bases at J, with 12 bases between. Germline loops: CDR1 SGHTA, CDR2 FQGNSA. CDR3 nucleotide sequence: TGTGCCAGCAGCCACGACACAGACAAACTGTTTTTT. Its protein product is CASSHDTDKLFF.

This clonotype was seen repeatedly, ten times or more. The chain uses TRBV7-9 and TRBJ2-5; D unclear. Trimming removed 4 bases at V and 2 bases at J, with 11 bases between. This CDR3 region has 14 residues. Germline V gene data show CDR1 as SEHNR and CDR2 as FQNEAQ (reference sequence). Here the CDR3 reads CASSWDVTQETQYF. The CDR3 DNA sequence: TGTGCCAGCAGCTGGGATGTGACGCAAGAGACCCAGTACTTC.

The chain combines TRBV7-8 with TRBJ2-5; TRBD1 might be the D (7 bases). V shed 3 bases and J shed 5 bases, with 13 bases lying between them. Germline V gene sequence: CDR1 SGHVS, CDR2 FQNEAQ. The CDR3 has 14 amino acids. The CDR3, as DNA: TGTGCCAGCAGCTTGGAGGGGGCTCTGGAGACCCAGTACTTC. It yields the protein CASSLEGALETQYF.

This clonotype was seen at least ten times. The chain has TRBV19 and TRBJ2-2, with D maybe TRBD1 (5 bases). Deletions cut 6 bases from V and 4 bases from J, with 6 bases between. This CDR3 spans 12 amino acids. In germline, CDR1 is LNHDA, CDR2 SQIVND (reference sequence). Here the CDR3 reads CASSQGTGELFF. The DNA of the CDR3 is TGTGCCAGTAGCCAGGGCACCGGGGAGCTGTTTTTT. The complete variable domain, with remaining parts taken from reference TRBV19 and TRBJ2-2, reads DGGITQSPKYLFRKEGQNVTLSCEQNLNHDAMYWYRQDPGQGLRLIYYSQIVNDFQKGDIAEGYSVSREKKESFPLTVTSAQKNPTAFYLCASSQGTGELFFGEGSRLTVL.

The rearrangement links TRBV4-1 to TRBJ2-7; D not resolved. This CDR3 contains 14 residues. The germline gives CDR1 MGHRA, CDR2 YSYEKL. V lost 1 base and J lost 1, with 8 bases in between. The CDR3: CASSQVLGSYEQYF. The CDR3 DNA reads TGCGCCAGCAGCCAAGTGCTGGGGTCCTACGAGCAGTACTTC.

This clonotype has at least ten counts. The V call is TRBV9, the J call TRBJ2-2, with 13 bases fitting TRBD2. The V gene end was trimmed by 2 bases and the J gene end by 7 bases; junction bases not matched to a gene: 8. CDR1 SGDLS and CDR2 YYNGEE come from the germline V gene. This CDR3 has 17 residues. The CDR3, as DNA: TGTGCCAGCAGCGTCGGACTAGCGGGAGTCTTGGGCGGGGAGCTGTTTTTT. This sequence encodes CASSVGLAGVLGGELFF.

V gene TRBV29-1 combines with J gene TRBJ1-2, with 11 bases matching TRBD1. V trimming: 6 bases; J trimming: 12 bases; junction bases outside the gene matches: 9. Germline V gene lookup returns CDR1 SQVTM and CDR2 ANQGSEA. CDR3 length: 12 residues. In nucleotides, the CDR3 is TGCAGCGTGCAGGACAGGGGGCTCGGAAACACCTTC. Residues: CSVQDRGLGNTF.

The V and J genes are TRBV7-9 and TRBJ1-2; D unresolved. This CDR3 is 16 amino acids long. Trimming cost V 4 bases and J 3 bases, with 18 bases left between them. Germline-derived CDR1 and CDR2 are SEHNR and FQNEAQ (reference sequence). CDR3 nucleotide sequence: TGTGCCAGCAGCTCACCGACTGAGAGGGTTGACTATGGCTACACCTTC. Its protein is CASSSPTERVDYGYTF.

Concerning this clonotype: A much larger clone differs by one base, so this may be a read error. V gene TRBV5-1 combines with J gene TRBJ2-5; maybe TRBD2 (5 bases). Germline CDR1 SGHRS, CDR2 YFSETQ. This CDR3 has 14 amino acids. CDR3 sequence reads: CASSLEESWETRYF. CDR3 in DNA: TGCGCCAGCAGCTTGGAAGAGAGTTGGGAGACCCGGTACTTC.

About this clonotype: A much larger clone is a single base away; this may be a read error. The rearrangement links TRBV20-1 to TRBJ2-7; D is uncertain. The germline CDR1 and CDR2 sequences are DFQATT and SNEGSKA (reference sequence). The CDR3 length is 14 residues. CDR3 in DNA: TGCAGTGCTAGTATCCAGTCCACGGGCCACGAGCAGTGCTTC. This encodes CSASIQSTGHEQCF.

CDR3 coding DNA: TGTGCCAGTCAACAGGGGATGAACACTGAAGCTTTCTTT. This translates into CASQQGMNTEAFF. This rearrangement joins TRBV2 to TRBJ1-1, with 7 bases aligning to TRBD1. V trimming: 9 bases; J trimming: 0 bases; junction bases outside the gene matches: 4. Germline V CDR1 and CDR2: SNHLY, FYNNEI. The CDR3 is made up of 13 amino acids.

This chain connects TRBV7-9 to TRBJ1-1; D may be TRBD1 (6 bases). Looked up from germline, CDR1 is SEHNR and CDR2 is FQNEAQ (reference sequence). With 6 bases removed from V and 5 bases from J, the gap between germline ends came to 19 bases. This CDR3 comprises 15 residues. In DNA, the CDR3 is TGTGCCAGCAGTCCCCAGGGAGGGGGGCGGACTGAAGCTTTCTTT. It specifies CASSPQGGGRTEAFF. The whole variable domain, filled in from reference TRBV7-9 and TRBJ1-1, reads DTGVSQNPRHKITKRGQNVTFRCDPISEHNRLYWYRQTLGQGPEFLTYFQNEAQLEKSRLLSDRFSAERPKGSFSTLEIQRTEQGDSAMYLCASSPQGGGRTEAFFGQGTRLTVV.

The V gene is TRBV7-8, the J gene TRBJ2-7; possible D gene TRBD2, 5 bases. This CDR3 spans 16 amino acids. CDR1 and CDR2 (germline): SGHVS, FQNEAQ. Trimming took 3 bases from V and 0 from J, leaving 15 bases between them. In DNA form, the CDR3 reads TGTGCCAGCAGCTTGTGGGCTGGGGAGAGCTCCTACGAGCAGTACTTC. Its translation is CASSLWAGESSYEQYF.

V usage is TRBV30 and J usage is TRBJ2-5; D is uncertain. CDR1 is GTSNPN, CDR2 SVGIG, per germline (reference sequence). With 2 bases removed from V and 5 bases from J, the gap between germline ends came to 12 bases. This CDR3 contains 13 residues. The CDR3 spells CAWSNLGMETQYF. In nucleotides, the CDR3 is TGTGCCTGGAGTAATCTGGGGATGGAGACCCAGTACTTC.

This chain joins TRBV10-3 and TRBJ1-5; a possible D gene is TRBD1 (5 bases). V lost 10 bases to trimming and J lost 7 bases, with 23 bases between them. Germline V gene sequence: CDR1 ENHRY, CDR2 SYGVKD. CDR3 length equals 15 residues. CDR3 region: CATQGGGSGRQPQHF. CDR3 nucleotides: TGTGCCACCCAAGGTGGGGGTTCGGGCCGACAGCCCCAGCATTTT.